The rows below give T cell receptor beta chains drawn from one sample of a study of CD8 T cells in ankylosing spondylitis. TCRdb redid the calling of the 5' RACE reads with MiXCR, one entry per CDR3 protein. The sample has about 240,000 distinct CDR3 sequences, around 7.8% seen once. Sequencing used blood, either unsorted or a sorted T cell fraction (not recorded which). The receptors derive from a male donor with ankylosing spondylitis or in good health (not recorded which). Both conserved end residues are trimmed from each CDR3. Each record gives: CDR3 length, V gene, CDR3 protein.

>13|TRBV5-4
ASSSGGLAQYEQY
>10|TRBV3-1
ASSLEGREQF
>12|TRBV24-1
ATSDPGRGDGYT
>10|TRBV10-3
ATRISGNTIY
>13|TRBV6-2/TRBV6-3
ASSDAKGGIAEAF
>12|TRBV29-1
SVARQESTDTQY
>14|TRBV30
AWSVPPGAVNEKLF
>12|TRBV12-3/TRBV12-4
ASSFSNIQETQY
>14|TRBV19
ASSIASGSSTDTQY
>14|TRBV5-5
ASSPRRGQGYYEQY
>11|TRBV12-3/TRBV12-4
ASSLVPQETQY
>13|TRBV9
ASSTGREASYEQY
>13|TRBV7-9
ASSLGTDSDYGYT
>11|TRBV30
AWRVNGAGELF
>14|TRBV7-2
ASSLEGRGLAYEQY
>12|TRBV21-1
ASSKVGGPYEQY
>14|TRBV20-1
SARDENRVMHNEQF
>12|TRBV15
ATSTSGGVETQY
>11|TRBV5-1
ASSLDPGDAQH
>13|TRBV6-2/TRBV6-3
ASTVGSTSGQPQH
>12|TRBV5-4
ASSFGQENYGYT
>12|TRBV12-3/TRBV12-4
ASSLEAVASPLH
>12|TRBV20-1
SARPRLSNYGFT
>13|TRBV11-2
ASSFPGQFDNEQF
>10|TRBV29-1
SVGNRPDTQY
>12|TRBV20-1
SAKPGLSTGELF
>13|TRBV7-2
ASSFSGVPQETQY
>10|TRBV6-6
ASRAVTEPQH